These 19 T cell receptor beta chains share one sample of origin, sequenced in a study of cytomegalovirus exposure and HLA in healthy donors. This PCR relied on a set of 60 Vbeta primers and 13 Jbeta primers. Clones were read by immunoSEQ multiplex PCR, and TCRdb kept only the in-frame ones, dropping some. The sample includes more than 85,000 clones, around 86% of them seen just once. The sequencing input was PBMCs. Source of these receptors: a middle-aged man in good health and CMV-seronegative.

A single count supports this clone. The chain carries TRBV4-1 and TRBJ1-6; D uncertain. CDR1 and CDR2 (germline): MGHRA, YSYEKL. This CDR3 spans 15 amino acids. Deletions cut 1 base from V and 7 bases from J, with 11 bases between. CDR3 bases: TGCGCCAGCAGCCAAGTCCGGGAAGGGAATTCACCCCTCCACTTT. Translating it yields CASSQVREGNSPLHF.

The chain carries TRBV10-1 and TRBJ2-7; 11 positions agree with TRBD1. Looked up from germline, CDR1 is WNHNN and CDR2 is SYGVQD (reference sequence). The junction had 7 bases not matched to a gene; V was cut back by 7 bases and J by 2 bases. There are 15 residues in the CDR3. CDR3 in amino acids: CASNLGQGVPYEQYF. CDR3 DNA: TGCGCCAGCAATTTGGGACAGGGGGTGCCCTACGAGCAGTACTTC.

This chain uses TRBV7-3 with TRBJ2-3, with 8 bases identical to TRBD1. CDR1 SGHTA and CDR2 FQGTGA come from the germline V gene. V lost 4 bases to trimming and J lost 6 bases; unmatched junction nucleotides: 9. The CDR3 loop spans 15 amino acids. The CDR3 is CASSSLGTGNDTQYF. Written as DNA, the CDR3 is TGTGCCAGCAGCTCTCTCGGGACAGGCAATGATACGCAGTATTTT.

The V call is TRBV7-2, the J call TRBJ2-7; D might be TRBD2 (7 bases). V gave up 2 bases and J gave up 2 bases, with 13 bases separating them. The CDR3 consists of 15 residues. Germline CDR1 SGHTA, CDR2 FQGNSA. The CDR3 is CASSLTGGQPYEQYF. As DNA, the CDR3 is TGTGCCAGCAGCTTAACCGGGGGGCAACCCTACGAGCAGTACTTC.

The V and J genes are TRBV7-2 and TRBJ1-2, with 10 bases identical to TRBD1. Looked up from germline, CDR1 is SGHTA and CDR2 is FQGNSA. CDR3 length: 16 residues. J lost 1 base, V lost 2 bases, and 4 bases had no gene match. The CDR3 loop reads CASSLRGTGDNYGYTF. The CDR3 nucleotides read TGTGCCAGCAGCTTAAGAGGGACAGGGGATAACTATGGCTACACCTTC.

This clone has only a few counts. The CDR3 is CASRTPGQGLQPQHF. The CDR3 nucleotides read TGTGCCAGCAGAACACCGGGACAGGGCCTTCAGCCCCAGCATTTT. V and J are TRBV27 and TRBJ1-5, with 9 bases identical to TRBD1. The CDR3 is 15 residues long. After removal of 6 bases from V and 6 bases from J, the junction contained 9 bases not matched to a gene. Germline V CDR1 and CDR2: MNHEY, SMNVEV (reference sequence).

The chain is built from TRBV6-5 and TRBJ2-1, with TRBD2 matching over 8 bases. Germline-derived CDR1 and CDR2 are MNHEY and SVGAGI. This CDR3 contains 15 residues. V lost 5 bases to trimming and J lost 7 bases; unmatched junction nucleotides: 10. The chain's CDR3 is CASSPGGFLRNEQFF. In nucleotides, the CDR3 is TGTGCCAGCAGTCCGGGAGGGTTCCTTAGGAATGAGCAGTTCTTC.

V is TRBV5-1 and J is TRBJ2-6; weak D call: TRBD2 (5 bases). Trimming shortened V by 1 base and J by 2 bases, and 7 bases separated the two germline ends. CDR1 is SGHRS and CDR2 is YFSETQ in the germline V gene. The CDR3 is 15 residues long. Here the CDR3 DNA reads TGCGCCAGCAGCTTGTCGGGGACTGGGGCCAACGTCCTGACTTTC. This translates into CASSLSGTGANVLTF. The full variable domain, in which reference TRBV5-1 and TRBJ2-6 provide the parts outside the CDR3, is KAGVTQTPRYLIKTRGQQVTLSCSPISGHRSVSWYQQTPGQGLQFLFEYFSETQRNKGNFPGRFSGRQFSNSRSEMNVSTLELGDSALYLCASSLSGTGANVLTFGAGSRLTVL.

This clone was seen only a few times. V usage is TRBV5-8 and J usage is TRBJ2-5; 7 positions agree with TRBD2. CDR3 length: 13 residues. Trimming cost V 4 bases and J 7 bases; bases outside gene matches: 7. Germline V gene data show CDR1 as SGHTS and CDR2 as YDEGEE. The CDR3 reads CASSILGEGTQYF. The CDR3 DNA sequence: TGTGCCAGCAGCATACTAGGGGAGGGGACCCAGTACTTC.

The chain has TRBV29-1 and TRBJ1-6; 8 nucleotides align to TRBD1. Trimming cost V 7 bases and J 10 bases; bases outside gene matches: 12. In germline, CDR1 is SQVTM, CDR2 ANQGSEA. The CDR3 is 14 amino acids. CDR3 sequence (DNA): TGCAGCGCTAGGACAGGGTTCAATTCATCACCCCTCCACTTT. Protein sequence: CSARTGFNSSPLHF.

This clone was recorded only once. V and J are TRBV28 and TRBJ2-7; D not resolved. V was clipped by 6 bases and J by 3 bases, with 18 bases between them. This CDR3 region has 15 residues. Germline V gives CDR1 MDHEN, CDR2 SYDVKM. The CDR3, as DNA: TGTGCCAGCAGCCCCGAGGCATTGGCCCGCTACGAGCAGTACTTC. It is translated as CASSPEALARYEQYF.

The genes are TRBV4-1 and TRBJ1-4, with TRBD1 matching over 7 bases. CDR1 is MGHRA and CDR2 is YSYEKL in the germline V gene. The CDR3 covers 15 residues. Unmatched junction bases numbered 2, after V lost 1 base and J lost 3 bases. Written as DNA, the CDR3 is TGCGCCAGCAGCCAAGGACAGGGCTCTAATGAAAAACTGTTTTTT. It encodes CASSQGQGSNEKLFF.

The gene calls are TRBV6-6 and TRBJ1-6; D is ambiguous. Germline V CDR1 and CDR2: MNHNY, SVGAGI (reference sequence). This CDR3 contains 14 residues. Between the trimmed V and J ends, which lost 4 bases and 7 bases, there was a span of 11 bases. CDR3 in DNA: TGTGCCAGCAGTTTGTCAGGTCCCAATTCACCCCTCCACTTT. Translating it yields CASSLSGPNSPLHF.

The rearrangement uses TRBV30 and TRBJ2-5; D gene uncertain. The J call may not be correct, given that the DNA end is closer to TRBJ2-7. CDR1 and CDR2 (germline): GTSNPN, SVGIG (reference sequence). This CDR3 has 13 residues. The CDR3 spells CAWSGRVSYEQYF. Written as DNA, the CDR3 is TGTGCCTGGAGTGGACGGGTCTCCTACGAGCAGTACTTC.

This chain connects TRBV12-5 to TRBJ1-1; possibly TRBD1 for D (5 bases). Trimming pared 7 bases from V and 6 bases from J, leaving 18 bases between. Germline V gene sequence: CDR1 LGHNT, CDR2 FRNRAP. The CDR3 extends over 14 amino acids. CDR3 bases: TGTGCTAGTGCCCGGGGGGGGGATTTGTCTGAAGCTTTCTTT. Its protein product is CASARGGDLSEAFF.

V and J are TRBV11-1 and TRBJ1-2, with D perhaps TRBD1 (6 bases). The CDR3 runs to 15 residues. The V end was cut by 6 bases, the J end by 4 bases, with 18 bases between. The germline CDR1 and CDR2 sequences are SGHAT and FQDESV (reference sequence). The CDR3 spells CASSFERQVPYGYTF. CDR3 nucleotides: TGTGCCAGCAGTTTCGAGCGACAGGTTCCCTATGGCTACACCTTC.

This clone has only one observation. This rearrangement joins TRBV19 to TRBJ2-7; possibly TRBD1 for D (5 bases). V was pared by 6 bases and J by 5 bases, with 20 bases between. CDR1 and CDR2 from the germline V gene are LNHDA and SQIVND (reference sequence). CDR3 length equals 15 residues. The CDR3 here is CASRDKSTGSHEQYF. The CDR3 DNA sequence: TGTGCCAGTAGGGACAAGTCAACCGGGTCCCACGAGCAGTACTTC.

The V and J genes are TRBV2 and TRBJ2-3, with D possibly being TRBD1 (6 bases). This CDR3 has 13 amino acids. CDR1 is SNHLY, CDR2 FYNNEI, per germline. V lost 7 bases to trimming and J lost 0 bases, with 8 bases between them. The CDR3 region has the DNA TGTGCCAGCAAGGACAGTAGCACAGATACGCAGTATTTT. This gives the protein CASKDSSTDTQYF.

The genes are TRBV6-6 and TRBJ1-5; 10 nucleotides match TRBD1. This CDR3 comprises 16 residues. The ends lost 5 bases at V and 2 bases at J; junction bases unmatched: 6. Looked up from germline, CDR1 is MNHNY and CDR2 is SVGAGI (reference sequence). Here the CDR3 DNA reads TGTGCCAGCAGTGCCAGACAGGGGGCGGGCAATCAGCCCCAGCATTTT. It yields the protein CASSARQGAGNQPQHF.